The rows below give T cell receptor beta chains drawn from one sample of a study of technical replicates of blood from several donors. TCRdb keeps only in-frame clones here, not all; method: immunoSEQ multiplex PCR. The sample has 55,000 to 80,000 clones, roughly 97% seen once. Input material: T cells isolated from PBMCs. These TCRs come from a human donor in good health. CDR3s include the opening cysteine and the closing phenylalanine or tryptophan. Fields, in order: clone size, J gene, V gene, D gene, CDR3 protein, CDR3 DNA. A D gene is named only where the DNA matches it firmly. A clone size is listed for some rows: how often the clone was seen (once, few, many), or a class if it is expanded.

once | TRBJ1-2 | TRBV27 | . | CASSSRPHLNYGYTF | TGTGCCAGCAGTTCCAGGCCCCACCTTAACTATGGCTACACCTTC
. | TRBJ1-5 | TRBV6-6 | TRBD1 | CASNTGVGNQPQHF | TGTGCCAGCAATACAGGGGTGGGCAATCAGCCCCAGCATTTT
. | TRBJ2-2 | TRBV29-1 | TRBD1 | CSVDRDDTGELFF | TGCAGCGTAGACAGGGATGACACCGGGGAGCTGTTTTTT
once | TRBJ2-6 | TRBV5-1 | . | CASRTSGSGANVLTF | TGCGCCAGCAGGACATCAGGGTCTGGGGCCAACGTCCTGACTTTC
once | TRBJ1-2 | TRBV7-9 | . | CASSWTGDGYTF | TGTGCCAGCAGTTGGACCGGGGATGGCTACACCTTC
. | TRBJ1-2 | TRBV4-1 | . | CASSQGQGSGYTF | TGCGCCAGCAGCCAAGGCCAGGGTAGTGGCTACACCTTC
. | TRBJ1-4 | TRBV2 | . | CASRPGRGFNEKLFF | TGTGCCAGCAGGCCGGGTAGGGGTTTTAATGAAAAACTGTTTTTT
. | TRBJ2-7 | TRBV20-1 | . | CSASYEQYF | TGCAGTGCTTCTTACGAGCAGTACTTC
. | TRBJ1-2 | TRBV13 | TRBD1 | CASSSTGTGNYGYTF | TGTGCCAGCAGTAGTACCGGGACAGGGAACTATGGCTACACCTTC
once | TRBJ1-5 | TRBV30 | . | CAWSVSTYSNQPQHF | TGTGCCTGGAGTGTATCCACCTATAGCAATCAGCCCCAGCATTTT
. | TRBJ2-7 | TRBV7-9 | TRBD2 | CASSLRAGAYEQYF | TGTGCCAGCAGCTTAAGGGCGGGGGCCTACGAGCAGTACTTC
. | TRBJ2-7 | TRBV13 | . | CASSRSGNYEQYF | TGTGCCAGCAGCCGTTCGGGAAACTACGAGCAGTACTTC
. | TRBJ1-1 | TRBV2 | . | CASSIVNTEAFF | TGTGCCAGCAGTATCGTGAACACTGAAGCTTTCTTT
. | TRBJ2-1 | TRBV23-1 | . | CASRQRWSINEQFF | TGCGCCAGCAGGCAGCGCTGGAGCATCAATGAGCAGTTCTTC
. | TRBJ2-1 | TRBV7-2 | TRBD2 | CASPRRESSNEQFF | TGTGCCAGCCCCAGGCGGGAGAGCAGCAATGAGCAGTTCTTC
. | TRBJ2-7 | TRBV9 | TRBD1 | CASSVGDRYSSYEQYF | TGTGCCAGCAGCGTAGGGGACAGATACAGCTCCTACGAGCAGTACTTC
. | TRBJ1-1 | TRBV27 | TRBD1 | CASIAWGQGLIEAFF | TGTGCCAGCATCGCATGGGGACAGGGTCTGATTGAAGCTTTCTTT
. | TRBJ1-2 | TRBV5-6 | . | CASESFTGGSYYGYTF | TGTGCCAGCGAATCGTTTACGGGTGGGAGCTACTATGGCTACACCTTC
once | TRBJ1-2 | TRBV2 | . | CASSDSGNPYGYTF | TGTGCCAGCAGTGATAGCGGGAATCCCTATGGCTACACCTTC
. | TRBJ1-1 | TRBV14 | TRBD1 | CASSPLLTGGNTEAFF | TGTGCCAGCAGCCCTCTCCTGACAGGGGGGAACACTGAAGCTTTCTTT
once | TRBJ1-5 | TRBV7-2 | TRBD1 | CASSMTGWDQPQHF | TGTGCCAGCAGCATGACAGGGTGGGATCAGCCCCAGCATTTT
once | TRBJ2-5 | TRBV5-1 | . | CASSLGYSTQETQYF | TGCGCCAGCAGCTTGGGTTACTCGACTCAAGAGACCCAGTACTTC
. | TRBJ1-1 | TRBV4-1 | . | CASSQREEEAFF | TGCGCCAGCAGCCAGCGGGAGGAAGAAGCTTTCTTT
. | TRBJ1-4 | TRBV15 | . | CATSSDVQLIATNEKLFF | TGTGCCACCAGCAGTGACGTACAGCTTATTGCAACTAATGAAAAACTGTTTTTT
. | TRBJ2-7 | TRBV5-5 | TRBD1 | CASSGQGDVPEPEQYF | TGTGCCAGCAGCGGACAGGGGGATGTTCCCGAACCTGAGCAGTACTTC
. | TRBJ2-1 | TRBV11-3 | TRBD1 | CASSFEGGASNEQFF | TGTGCCAGCAGCTTCGAAGGGGGCGCGAGCAATGAGCAGTTCTTC
. | TRBJ1-1 | TRBV10-3 | . | CAISQGSTEAFF | TGTGCCATCAGCCAGGGGAGCACTGAAGCTTTCTTT
once | TRBJ1-5 | TRBV9 | . | CASSVPDRSSQPQHF | TGTGCCAGCAGCGTGCCGGACAGATCCAGCCAGCCCCAGCATTTT